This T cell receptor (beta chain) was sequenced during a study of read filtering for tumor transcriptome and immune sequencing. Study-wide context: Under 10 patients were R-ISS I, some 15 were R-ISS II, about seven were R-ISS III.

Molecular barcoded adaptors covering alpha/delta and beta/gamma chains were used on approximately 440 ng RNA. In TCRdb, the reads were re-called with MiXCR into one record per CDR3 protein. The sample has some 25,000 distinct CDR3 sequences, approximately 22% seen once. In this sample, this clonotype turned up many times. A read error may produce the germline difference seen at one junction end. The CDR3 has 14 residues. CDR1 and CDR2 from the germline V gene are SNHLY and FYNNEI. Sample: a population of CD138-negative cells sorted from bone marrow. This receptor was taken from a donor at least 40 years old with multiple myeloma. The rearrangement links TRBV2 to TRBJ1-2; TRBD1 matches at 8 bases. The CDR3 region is CASREERQGRGYTF. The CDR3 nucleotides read TGTGCCAGCAGGGAAGAAAGACAGGGGCGAGGCTACACCTTC.